The 17 T cell receptor beta chains listed next were all sequenced from one sample in a study of blood T cells in healthy people across ages. Primers used in a second PCR of roughly 7 to 12 cycles were a sample-barcoded 5' primer and a J-beta primer mix. One entry per CDR3 protein, called by TCRdb with MiXCR from the 5' RACE reads. The data hold hundreds of thousands of distinct CDR3 sequences, with about 59% observed a single time. Material for sequencing was blood. The receptors were gathered from a young man in good health.

This chain uses TRBV12-3 or TRBV12-4 with TRBJ2-3; 8 bases line up with TRBD1. V gave up 5 bases and J gave up 2 bases; unmatched junction bases: 6. The CDR3 sequence is 15 residues long. CDR3 amino acids: CASSRPTGVTDTQYF. The DNA for the CDR3 is TGTGCCAGCAGTCGACCGACAGGGGTCACAGATACGCAGTATTTT.

The chain employs TRBV20-1 and TRBJ1-5, with a possible D match to TRBD1 (5 bases). CDR1 is DFQATT, CDR2 SNEGSKA, per germline (reference sequence). The CDR3 loop spans 15 amino acids. The V end lost 0 bases, the J end lost 7 bases, and 16 bases lay between the germline ends. CDR3 bases: TGCAGTGCTAGAGATCGGGACGTCCGCGGGCAGCCCCAGCATTTT. Its protein product is CSARDRDVRGQPQHF.

This sequence joins TRBV20-1 and TRBJ2-3, with D possibly matching TRBD2 (5 bases). This CDR3 has 13 residues. Germline V gene lookup returns CDR1 DFQATT and CDR2 SNEGSKA (reference sequence). CDR3 coding DNA: TGCAGCGCCGGACTCCATCGCACAGATACGCAGTATTTT. It yields the protein CSAGLHRTDTQYF.

The chain is built from TRBV3-1 and TRBJ2-4; TRBD2 matches at 10 bases. The V gene end was trimmed by 0 bases and the J gene end by 6 bases; junction bases not matched to a gene: 5. The germline CDR1 and CDR2 sequences are LGHDT and YNNKEL (reference sequence). The CDR3 runs to 16 residues. DNA for the CDR3: TGTGCCAGCAGCCAAGAAACGGGGACTAGCGTAAACATTCAGTACTTC. Translated: CASSQETGTSVNIQYF.

In this sample, this clonotype turned up a few times. V is TRBV29-1 and J is TRBJ1-2; D uncertain. The CDR3 is 11 residues long. V lost 5 bases and J lost 6, with 10 bases in between. Germline V gives CDR1 SQVTM, CDR2 ANQGSEA. CDR3 residues: CSVRSLDGYTF. CDR3 coding DNA: TGCAGCGTTAGGAGTTTGGATGGCTACACCTTC.

As regards this clonotype: The junction departs from germline at one end; a sequencing error may be responsible. This chain uses TRBV27 with TRBJ1-1, with unresolved D. The germline V gene has CDR1 MNHEY and CDR2 SMNVEV (reference sequence). This CDR3 is built from 11 residues. The DNA of the CDR3 is TGTGCCAGCAGTTTAGCCGTTGAAGTTTTCTTT. This codes for CASSLAVEVFF.

This chain connects TRBV5-1 to TRBJ2-7; 7 nucleotides match TRBD2. The germline gives CDR1 SGHRS, CDR2 YFSETQ. The junction had 8 bases not matched to a gene; V was cut back by 4 bases and J by 1 base. The CDR3 consists of 15 residues. CDR3 bases: TGCGCCAGCAGCCCGGGACTAACGACTTCCTACGAGCAGTACTTC. Its protein product is CASSPGLTTSYEQYF.

This chain connects TRBV7-9 to TRBJ1-2; possibly TRBD1 for D (6 bases). Germline lookup yields CDR1 SEHNR and CDR2 FQNEAQ (reference sequence). The CDR3 has 15 residues. Trimming left V 5 bases short and J 7 bases short, with 20 bases between. This chain's CDR3 is CASSPSTGAPSGYTF. CDR3 DNA sequence: TGTGCCAGCAGCCCGTCGACAGGAGCCCCATCTGGCTACACCTTC.

This chain connects TRBV27 to TRBJ1-1, with D possibly being TRBD1 (5 bases). Germline CDR1 and CDR2: MNHEY and SMNVEV (reference sequence). CDR3 length: 13 residues. The V end was cut by 5 bases, the J end by 3 bases, with 10 bases between. CDR3 nucleotides: TGTGCCAGCAGTCCAGGACATCACACTGAAGCTTTCTTT. Its protein product is CASSPGHHTEAFF.

The sample holds a few counts of this clonotype. The chain links TRBV7-8 to TRBJ2-1; 9 bases line up with TRBD1. V lost 4 bases to trimming and J lost 4 bases; unmatched junction nucleotides: 8. CDR1 and CDR2 from the germline V gene are SGHVS and FQNEAQ. The CDR3 has 16 residues. CDR3 in amino acids: CASSSLGQGVYNEQFF. The CDR3 DNA reads as TGTGCCAGCAGCTCGCTGGGACAGGGTGTTTACAATGAGCAGTTCTTC.

The chain links TRBV4-2 to TRBJ2-1; possibly TRBD1 for D (5 bases). Trimming pared 2 bases from V and 1 base from J, leaving 12 bases between. The CDR3 has 16 amino acids. Germline V gene data show CDR1 as LGHNA and CDR2 as YNFKEQ. CDR3 sequence: CASSQPGQPSYNEQFF. The DNA for the CDR3 is TGTGCCAGCAGCCAACCAGGGCAACCTTCCTACAATGAGCAGTTCTTC.

The J gene is TRBJ2-7, the V gene TRBV10-3, with D perhaps matching TRBD1 or TRBD2 (5 bases each). The CDR3 sequence is 15 residues long. V was pared by 0 bases and J by 3 bases, with 12 bases between. Looked up from germline, CDR1 is ENHRY and CDR2 is SYGVKD. The chain's CDR3 is CAISESKGRFYEQYF. The CDR3 nucleotides are TGTGCCATCAGTGAGTCAAAGGGACGGTTCTACGAGCAGTACTTC.

V gene TRBV7-9 combines with J gene TRBJ2-7; 10 bases match TRBD1. V shed 4 bases, J shed 0 bases, and the junction held 12 bases outside the gene matches. CDR1 and CDR2 from the germline V gene are SEHNR and FQNEAQ (reference sequence). The CDR3 has 18 residues. CDR3 protein: CASSSRPGTGVVSYEQYF. CDR3 bases: TGTGCCAGCAGCTCGCGTCCCGGGACAGGGGTCGTCTCCTACGAGCAGTACTTC.

The rearrangement joins TRBV6-1 to TRBJ2-7; TRBD1 matches 10 bases. The CDR3 is 17 amino acids. Per germline, CDR1 MNHNS and CDR2 SASEGT. The junction had 9 bases not matched to a gene; V was cut back by 4 bases and J by 0 bases. CDR3 sequence (DNA): TGTGCCAGCAGTGCAATGGGGACAGGGGATTTCTCCTACGAGCAGTACTTC. As protein: CASSAMGTGDFSYEQYF.

The V and J genes are TRBV12-3 or TRBV12-4 and TRBJ1-5; 7 bases align to TRBD1. Trimming took 5 bases from V and 6 from J; bases not matched to a gene: 13. CDR3 size: 16 residues. Written as DNA, the CDR3 is TGTGCCAGCAGTCTGAACAGGGGCTGGGTCATTCAGCCCCAGCATTTT. It is translated as CASSLNRGWVIQPQHF.

The rearrangement uses TRBV6-5 and TRBJ1-1; weak D call: TRBD1 (5 bases). V lost 6 bases and J lost 1, with 18 bases in between. The germline CDR1 and CDR2 sequences are MNHEY and SVGAGI. CDR3 length equals 16 residues. CDR3 nucleotide sequence: TGTGCCAGCAGACCTAACGGATCCGGGGGGAACACTGAAGCTTTCTTT. It specifies CASRPNGSGGNTEAFF.

The rearrangement joins TRBV7-9 to TRBJ1-2; possible D gene TRBD1, 6 bases. Per germline, CDR1 SEHNR and CDR2 FQNEAQ (reference sequence). This CDR3 region has 14 residues. V lost 6 bases to trimming and J lost 6 bases, with 17 bases between them. CDR3 in amino acids: CASRFGGVNHGYTF. DNA for the CDR3: TGTGCCAGCAGATTTGGGGGCGTAAACCATGGCTACACCTTC.